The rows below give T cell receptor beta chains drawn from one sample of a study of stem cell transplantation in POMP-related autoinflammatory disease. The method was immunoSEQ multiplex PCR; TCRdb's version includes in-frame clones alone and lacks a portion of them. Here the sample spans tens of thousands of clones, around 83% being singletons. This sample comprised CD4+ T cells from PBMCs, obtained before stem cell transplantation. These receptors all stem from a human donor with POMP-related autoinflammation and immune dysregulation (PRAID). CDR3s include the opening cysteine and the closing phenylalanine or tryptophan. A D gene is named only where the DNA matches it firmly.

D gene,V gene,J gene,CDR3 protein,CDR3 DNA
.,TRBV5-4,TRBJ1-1,CASRQNTGSNTEAFF,TGTGCCAGCAGGCAAAACACAGGCTCAAACACTGAAGCTTTCTTT
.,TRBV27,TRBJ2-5,CASRSTPRYPLGQYF,TGTGCCAGCAGATCGACACCTAGGTACCCTCTCGGGCAGTACTTC
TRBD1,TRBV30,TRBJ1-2,CAWREPGQGRGGGYTF,TGTGCCTGGAGAGAACCGGGACAGGGAAGAGGAGGAGGCTACACCTTC
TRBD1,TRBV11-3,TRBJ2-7,CASSRTGAESREQYF,TGTGCCAGCAGCCGGACAGGGGCCGAATCTCGGGAGCAGTACTTC
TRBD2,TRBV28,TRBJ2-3,CASSGLAGGTDTQYF,TGTGCCAGCAGTGGACTAGCGGGGGGCACAGATACGCAGTATTTT
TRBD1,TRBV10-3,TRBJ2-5,CAIGRDSRYQETQYF,TGTGCCATCGGAAGGGACAGCCGCTACCAAGAGACCCAGTACTTC
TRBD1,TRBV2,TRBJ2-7,CASSEAARYRGPYEQYF,TGTGCCAGCAGTGAAGCCGCTCGGTACAGGGGACCCTACGAGCAGTACTTC
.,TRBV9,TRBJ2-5,CASSVGEYQETQYF,TGTGCCAGCAGCGTAGGAGAGTACCAAGAGACCCAGTACTTC
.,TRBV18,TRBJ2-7,CASSPPGSYEQYF,TGTGCCAGCTCACCCCCGGGAAGCTACGAGCAGTACTTC
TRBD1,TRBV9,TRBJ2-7,CASSVGDRASGVSSYEQYF,TGTGCCAGCAGCGTAGGGGACAGGGCCAGCGGGGTCTCATCTTACGAGCAGTACTTC
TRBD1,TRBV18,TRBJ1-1,CASSAVGQGGTEAFF,TGTGCCAGCTCAGCAGTCGGACAGGGAGGAACTGAAGCTTTCTTT
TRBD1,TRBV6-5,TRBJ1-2,CASSHDRGPYGYTF,TGTGCCAGCAGCCATGACAGGGGGCCCTATGGCTACACCTTC
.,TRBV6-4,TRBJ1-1,CASKPQGGDTEAFF,TGTGCCAGCAAACCTCAGGGAGGGGACACTGAAGCTTTCTTT
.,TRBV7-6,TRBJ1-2,CASSFNGNYGYTF,TGTGCCAGCAGCTTTAACGGGAACTATGGCTACACCTTC
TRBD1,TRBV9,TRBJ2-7,CASTRDRDRYEQYF,TGTGCCAGCACCCGGGACAGGGATCGCTACGAGCAGTACTTC
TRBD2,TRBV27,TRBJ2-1,CASSLSTGLADNEQFF,TGTGCCAGCAGTTTAAGTACTGGACTAGCGGATAATGAGCAGTTCTTC
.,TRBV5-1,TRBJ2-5,CASSLGGREETQYF,TGCGCCAGCAGCTTGGGGGGTAGAGAAGAGACCCAGTACTTC
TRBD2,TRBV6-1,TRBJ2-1,CASSEGEWGGQFF,TGTGCCAGCAGTGAAGGGGAGTGGGGGGGGCAGTTCTTC